These 29 T cell receptor beta chains originate from one sample sequenced in a study of control samples from healthy donors and cancer patients. TCRdb's copy holds only in-frame clones and misses some; the assay was immunoSEQ multiplex PCR. The profile covers 110,000 to 150,000 clones, with 70% to 90% appearing a single time and around 10% taken by the ten largest. Sequenced sample: blood. Source of these receptors: a woman aged 25 to 39 in good health.

The chain uses TRBV10-2 and TRBJ2-2; TRBD1 is a possible D gene (7 bases). This CDR3 region has 14 residues. The germline V gene encodes CDR1 WSHSY and CDR2 SAAADI. With 11 bases removed from V and 2 bases from J, the gap between germline ends came to 15 bases. The CDR3 nucleotides read TGCGCCGGGACAGCGGGTCTAAACACCGGGGAGCTGTTTTTT. It translates to CAGTAGLNTGELFF.

The gene calls are TRBV3-1 (or the pseudogene TRBV3-2) and TRBJ2-3; 9 nucleotides agree with TRBD1. The CDR3 is 15 amino acids. From germline, CDR1 is LGHDT and CDR2 YNNKEL (reference sequence). The V segment lost 6 bases and the J segment 1 base; nucleotides outside the gene matches: 5. The CDR3 here is CASRGGQGRTDTQYF. CDR3 sequence (DNA): TGTGCCAGCAGGGGGGGACAGGGACGCACAGATACGCAGTATTTT.

The chain has TRBV6-5 and TRBJ1-1; D not certain. Trimming removed 6 bases at V and 5 bases at J, with 10 bases between. The CDR3 runs 12 residues. Per the germline V gene, CDR1 is MNHEY and CDR2 is SVGAGI. CDR3 in amino acids: CASSPLGTEAFF. CDR3 sequence (DNA): TGTGCCAGCAGCCCCCTAGGGACTGAAGCTTTCTTT.

The rearrangement uses TRBV5-6 and TRBJ1-5; maybe TRBD1 (6 bases). This CDR3 region has 15 residues. From germline, CDR1 is SGHDT and CDR2 YYEEEE. Trimming removed 4 bases at V and 4 bases at J, with 15 bases between. This CDR3 is CASSPGGGGNQPQHF. The CDR3 nucleotides are TGTGCCAGCAGCCCGGGCGGGGGCGGGAATCAGCCCCAGCATTTT.

The V and J genes are TRBV5-4 and TRBJ2-3, with unresolved D. Germline V lookup: CDR1 SGHNT, CDR2 YYREEE (reference sequence). Trimming shortened V by 1 base and J by 4 bases, and 7 bases separated the two germline ends. The CDR3 totals 13 residues. CDR3 protein: CASSLIGSDTQYF. The CDR3 DNA reads TGTGCCAGCAGCTTGATTGGCTCAGATACGCAGTATTTT.

The chain combines TRBV6-5 with TRBJ2-7; D uncertain. With 11 bases removed from V and 0 bases from J, the gap between germline ends came to 14 bases. CDR1 is MNHEY, CDR2 SVGAGI, per germline. CDR3 size: 13 residues. CDR3 in DNA: TGTGCCGCAGCGCGCCCGACCTCCTACGAGCAGTACTTC. This gives the protein CAAARPTSYEQYF.

This rearrangement joins TRBV29-1 to TRBJ1-2, with 8 positions matching TRBD1. The CDR3 runs to 13 residues. Germline V gives CDR1 SQVTM, CDR2 ANQGSEA. V shed 6 bases, J shed 8 bases, and the junction held 11 bases outside the gene matches. CDR3: CSVLRQGSRGYTF. CDR3 coding DNA: TGCAGCGTGCTCCGACAGGGGTCGAGAGGCTACACCTTC.

V is TRBV5-1 and J is TRBJ2-5, with 9 positions matching TRBD1. V trimming: 4 bases; J trimming: 5 bases; junction bases outside the gene matches: 3. CDR1 SGHRS and CDR2 YFSETQ come from the germline V gene. CDR3 length equals 13 residues. The CDR3 nucleotides read TGCGCCAGCAGCCGGACAGGGGTGGAGACCCAGTACTTC. This encodes CASSRTGVETQYF.

J is TRBJ2-1 and V is TRBV29-1; 9 bases align to TRBD2. The CDR3 is made up of 17 amino acids. With 2 bases clipped from V and 1 base from J, the junction kept 9 bases outside the gene matches. The germline V gene has CDR1 SQVTM and CDR2 ANQGSEA. CDR3 in amino acids: CSVERGSGSRSYNEQFF. The CDR3 nucleotides read TGCAGCGTTGAAAGGGGTAGCGGGAGCAGGTCCTACAATGAGCAGTTCTTC.

The chain couples TRBV19 to TRBJ1-1; D not certain. The CDR3 has 13 residues. V lost 4 bases and J 0 bases, leaving 6 bases between the germline ends. Looked up from germline, CDR1 is LNHDA and CDR2 is SQIVND (reference sequence). CDR3 region: CASSRTVNTEAFF. CDR3 sequence (DNA): TGTGCCAGTAGTAGGACGGTGAACACTGAAGCTTTCTTT.

This clone was picked up one time. The chain couples TRBV4-1 to TRBJ2-5; 11 bases are shared with TRBD2. The CDR3 loop spans 15 amino acids. With 1 base clipped from V and 4 bases from J, the junction kept 2 bases outside the gene matches. Germline-derived CDR1 and CDR2 are MGHRA and YSYEKL. For the CDR3, the DNA is TGCGCCAGCAGCCAAGTAGCGGGAGGGGCAGAGACCCAGTACTTC. Translating it yields CASSQVAGGAETQYF.

V and J are TRBV7-6 and TRBJ2-5, with 9 bases that match TRBD1. Germline CDR1 and CDR2: SGHVS and FNYEAQ. V gave up 1 base and J gave up 1 base; unmatched junction bases: 10. The CDR3 totals 18 residues. As DNA, the CDR3 is TGTGCCAGCAGCTTAGGGATCCGGACAGGGGCCTCCCAAGAGACCCAGTACTTC. Translating gives CASSLGIRTGASQETQYF. Together with reference TRBV7-6 and TRBJ2-5, the CDR3 gives the full variable domain: GAGVSQSPRYKVTKRGQDVALRCDPISGHVSLYWYRQALGQGPEFLTYFNYEAQQDKSGLPNDRFSAERPEGSISTLTIQRTEQRDSAMYRCASSLGIRTGASQETQYFGPGTRLLVL.

This chain joins TRBV9 and TRBJ2-7; possibly TRBD1 for D (6 bases). CDR1 is SGDLS, CDR2 YYNGEE, per germline. V lost 3 bases to trimming and J lost 4 bases, with 11 bases between them. This CDR3 is 13 amino acids long. CDR3 region: CASSENDRYEQYF. The DNA for the CDR3 is TGTGCCAGCAGCGAAAACGACAGGTACGAGCAGTACTTC.

This chain links TRBV2 with TRBJ1-2; TRBD1 agrees at 12 bases. Germline trimming cut 4 bases from V and 0 bases from J; bases unmatched to any gene: 3. The CDR3 covers 16 residues. Germline V lookup: CDR1 SNHLY, CDR2 FYNNEI. CDR3 amino acids: CASSGDRGRPNYGYTF. The CDR3 nucleotides read TGTGCCAGCAGTGGGGACAGGGGGCGGCCTAACTATGGCTACACCTTC.

V and J are TRBV30 and TRBJ1-2; 10 bases align to TRBD1. The CDR3 is 17 amino acids. The V gene end was trimmed by 3 bases and the J gene end by 4 bases; junction bases not matched to a gene: 14. Per the germline V gene, CDR1 is GTSNPN and CDR2 is SVGIG (reference sequence). This chain's CDR3 is CAWSPGTGEDGGYGYTF. The CDR3 DNA reads TGTGCCTGGAGCCCCGGGACAGGGGAAGATGGAGGCTATGGCTACACCTTC.

This clone appeared a single time. J is TRBJ1-2 and V is TRBV14, with TRBD1 as a possible D gene (6 bases). V gave up 4 bases and J gave up 4 bases, with 16 bases separating them. Germline lookup yields CDR1 SGHDN and CDR2 FVKESK. The CDR3 sequence is 15 residues long. CDR3 nucleotides: TGTGCCAGCAGCCTTCAGACAGGAGGTGGCTATGGCTACACCTTC. It is translated as CASSLQTGGGYGYTF.

This chain links TRBV18 with TRBJ2-1; 7 bases are a match to TRBD1. The CDR3 consists of 14 residues. The trim removed 3 bases at V and 5 bases at J, leaving 4 bases unmatched. Germline V lookup: CDR1 KGHSH, CDR2 LQKENI. The CDR3 reads CASSPATGNNEQFF. The DNA for the CDR3 is TGTGCCAGCTCACCGGCGACAGGGAACAATGAGCAGTTCTTC.

V and J are TRBV18 and TRBJ2-7, with 12 nucleotides matching TRBD1. Germline CDR1 and CDR2: KGHSH and LQKENI. J lost 7 bases, V lost 4 bases, and 5 bases had no gene match. There are 14 residues in the CDR3. The CDR3 DNA reads TGTGCCAGCTCACTGGGACAGGGGGCGGGAGAGCAGTACTTC. Translating gives CASSLGQGAGEQYF.

This chain uses TRBV6-5 with TRBJ1-6; D is ambiguous. The CDR3 has 14 residues. The germline V gene has CDR1 MNHEY and CDR2 SVGAGI. V lost 9 bases and J 6 bases, leaving 15 bases between the germline ends. As DNA, the CDR3 is TGTGCCAGTCGATTAGACCAACTTAATTCACCCCTCCACTTT. It specifies CASRLDQLNSPLHF.

This rearrangement joins TRBV30 to TRBJ1-3, with D unresolved. With 1 base removed from V and 0 bases from J, the gap between germline ends came to 10 bases. The CDR3 has 15 amino acids. In germline, CDR1 is GTSNPN, CDR2 SVGIG (reference sequence). CDR3 nucleotides: TGTGCCTGGAGTGACGACACCTACTCTGGAAACACCATATATTTT. Residues: CAWSDDTYSGNTIYF.

The gene calls are TRBV13 and TRBJ2-3, with TRBD2 matching 7 bases. Looked up from germline, CDR1 is PRHDT and CDR2 is FYEKMQ (reference sequence). J lost 5 bases, V lost 0 bases, and 2 bases had no gene match. The CDR3 runs to 14 residues. The CDR3 region is CASSLGVAGDTQYF. DNA for the CDR3: TGTGCCAGCAGCTTAGGGGTAGCGGGAGATACGCAGTATTTT.

This chain connects TRBV29-1 to TRBJ1-2; D is possibly TRBD1 (6 bases). CDR1 and CDR2 (germline): SQVTM, ANQGSEA. The CDR3 contains 13 residues. The V gene lost 7 bases and the J gene lost 4 bases, with 16 bases spanning the gap. The CDR3 protein is CSAPGHLSYGYTF. DNA of the CDR3: TGCAGCGCACCGGGACACCTTTCCTATGGCTACACCTTC.

The chain uses TRBV4-1 and TRBJ1-2; D is undetermined. The CDR3 covers 15 residues. The germline V and J ends were trimmed by 1 base and 0 bases, with 9 bases remaining between them. CDR1 is MGHRA and CDR2 is YSYEKL in the germline V gene. In DNA, the CDR3 is TGCGCCAGCAGCCAAGGCCACAGCTCTAACTATGGCTACACCTTC. This gives the protein CASSQGHSSNYGYTF.

This chain connects TRBV3-1 (or the pseudogene TRBV3-2) to TRBJ2-7; D is unclear. Per germline, CDR1 LGHDT and CDR2 YNNKEL (reference sequence). CDR3 length: 14 amino acids. The V and J ends lost 0 bases and 0 bases respectively, with 6 bases between them. In DNA, the CDR3 is TGTGCCAGCAGCCAAGACACCAGCTCCTACGAGCAGTACTTC. Encoded protein: CASSQDTSSYEQYF.

The chain links TRBV28 to TRBJ1-4; tentatively, D is TRBD1 (5 bases). V was pared by 5 bases and J by 5 bases, with 18 bases between. Germline CDR1 is MDHEN and CDR2 is SYDVKM. There are 16 residues in the CDR3. DNA for the CDR3: TGTGCCAGCAGTCCATCCTCAGGGTACGAGAATGAAAAACTGTTTTTT. It yields the protein CASSPSSGYENEKLFF. Based on the CDR3 plus reference TRBV28 and TRBJ1-4, the full variable domain is DVKVTQSSRYLVKRTGEKVFLECVQDMDHENMFWYRQDPGLGLRLIYFSYDVKMKEKGDIPEGYSVSREKKERFSLILESASTNQTSMYLCASSPSSGYENEKLFFGSGTQLSVL.

The CDR3 coding sequence is TGTGCCAGCAGGACGGGACTGAACTCTGGGGCCAACGTCCTGACTTTC. Translation: CASRTGLNSGANVLTF. This chain uses TRBV2 with TRBJ2-6, with D tentatively TRBD2 (6 bases). V shed 6 bases and J shed 0 bases, with 12 bases lying between them. The CDR3 spans 16 residues. Germline V lookup: CDR1 SNHLY, CDR2 FYNNEI.

The chain joins TRBV11-2 to TRBJ2-1; unclear D gene. The germline gives CDR1 SGHAT, CDR2 FQNNGV. CDR3 length equals 11 residues. With 1 base removed from V and 9 bases from J, the gap between germline ends came to 4 bases. The DNA of the CDR3 is TGTGCCAGCAGCTTAGGCCCTGAGCAGTTCTTC. Protein sequence: CASSLGPEQFF.

The J gene is TRBJ1-2, the V gene TRBV24-1, with D perhaps matching TRBD1 (6 bases). CDR1 and CDR2 (germline): KGHDR, SFDVKD. The CDR3 length is 17 residues. Trimming removed 3 bases from V and 6 bases from J, with 22 bases in between. CDR3 in amino acids: CATSDLTHTMRGDGYTF. For the CDR3, the DNA is TGTGCCACCAGTGATCTCACCCATACCATGAGGGGGGATGGCTACACCTTC.

The rearrangement joins TRBV30 to TRBJ2-3, with 12 bases identical to TRBD2. The CDR3 contains 14 residues. J was trimmed by 5 bases and V by 5 bases; bases with no gene match: 5. Looked up from germline, CDR1 is GTSNPN and CDR2 is SVGIG (reference sequence). The CDR3 sequence: CAWAGLAGQDTQYF. For the CDR3, the DNA is TGTGCCTGGGCTGGACTAGCGGGACAAGATACGCAGTATTTT.